This TCR beta chain was captured in a study of T cell repertoires in cytomegalovirus infection. Study information: Recently identified HLA-C-restricted CMV epitopes were used, and well-studied HLA-B-restricted CMV epitopes were used as well. Notes on the study in general: Clonotype analysis showed dominance of the ex vivo response by HLA-C-restricted CMV-specific TCR beta clonotypes. Pooled public TCR beta family frequency picked out CMV carriers with the relevant HLA.

TCRdb independently ran MiXCR on the reads; one entry per CDR3 protein. The table lists tens of thousands of distinct CDR3 sequences, about 20% of them singletons. As concerns this clonotype: The antigen is unknown.

The sample consisted of CD8+ T cells from cultured PBMCs, taken from culture after CMV antigen stimulation. The receptor comes from a human donor in good health (CMV status not recorded). Some clones in this sample may be carry-over from other donors' samples.

The CDR3 sequence: CASSEVPGGAIGEQFF. The CDR3 region has the DNA TGCGCCAGCAGTGAGGTCCCGGGGGGGGCTATCGGTGAGCAGTTCTTC. The rearrangement links TRBV10-2 to TRBJ2-1; 8 positions match TRBD2. The CDR3 runs to 16 residues. Germline values: CDR1 WSHSY, CDR2 SAAADI. With V trimmed by 2 bases and J by 9 bases, 12 bases remained unmatched.